This T cell receptor (beta chain) is from a study of T cell responses to AZD1222 COVID-19 vaccine. Study-level findings and limits: Clonal diversity was possibly underestimated, and white British individuals and females predominated among donors.

Here immunoSEQ multiplex PCR was the method, and the copy in TCRdb shows in-frame clones only, minus some. Of 100,000 to 130,000 clones in the sample, about 93% were seen once. Trimming removed 11 bases at V and 2 bases at J, with 9 bases between. The CDR3 spans 12 residues. Germline CDR1 is WNHNN and CDR2 is SYGVQD (reference sequence). As to this clone: The antigen remains unidentified.

The sequence was obtained from an adult in good health. The source was peripheral blood, collected on day 0 of AZD1222 vaccination. The chain is built from TRBV10-1 and TRBJ2-2, with D unresolved. The CDR3 loop is CAGWPNTGELFF. For the CDR3, the DNA is TGCGCCGGCTGGCCCAACACCGGGGAGCTGTTTTTT.